This T cell receptor (beta chain) emerged from a study of blood T cells in healthy people across ages. Study conclusions and caveats: Any conclusive comparison of naive versus antigen-experienced cells was prevented by using unsorted PBMCs.

Researchers collected around 10 milliliters of peripheral blood from every single donor. Together with a sample-barcoded 5' primer, a J-beta primer mix was included in a second PCR lasting about 6 to 12 cycles. Tags on each cDNA molecule came from a template-switch adaptor with 12 random nucleotides. TCRdb re-derived calls from the 5' RACE reads in MiXCR, one entry per CDR3 protein. The sample holds roughly 800,000 distinct CDR3 sequences, 58% seen once. This clonotype has a handful of counts. Its target is unknown. Deletions cut 3 bases from V and 2 bases from J, with 7 bases between. CDR1 and CDR2 (germline): MNHEY, SMNVEV (reference sequence). This CDR3 region has 13 residues.

The V gene is TRBV27, the J gene TRBJ1-2; unclear D gene. The TCR originated in a man aged 30-40 years in good health. Sequencing was done on a sample of blood. The CDR3 sequence is CASSFHKNYGYTF. The CDR3 nucleotides are TGTGCCAGCAGTTTCCACAAAAACTATGGCTACACCTTC.